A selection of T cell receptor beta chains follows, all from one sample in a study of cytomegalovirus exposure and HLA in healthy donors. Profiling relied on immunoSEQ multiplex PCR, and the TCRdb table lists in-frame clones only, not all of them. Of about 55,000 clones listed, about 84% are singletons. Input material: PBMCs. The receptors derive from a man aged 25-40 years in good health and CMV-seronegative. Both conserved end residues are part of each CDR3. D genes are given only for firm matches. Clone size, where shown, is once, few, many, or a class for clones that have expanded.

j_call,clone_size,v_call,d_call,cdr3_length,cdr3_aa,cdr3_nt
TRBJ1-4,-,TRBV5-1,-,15,CASSFTGTLNEKLFF,TGCGCCAGCAGCTTTACCGGGACACTAAATGAAAAACTGTTTTTT
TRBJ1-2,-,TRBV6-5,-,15,CASSSHGTANYGYTF,TGTGCCAGCAGTTCCCACGGAACAGCTAACTATGGCTACACCTTC
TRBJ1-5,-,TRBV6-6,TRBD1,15,CASNIQGLSNQPQHF,TGTGCCAGCAACATACAGGGGTTAAGCAATCAGCCCCAGCATTTT
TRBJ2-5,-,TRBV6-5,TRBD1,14,CASSYPFRGETQYF,TGTGCCAGCAGTTACCCTTTCAGGGGGGAGACCCAGTACTTC
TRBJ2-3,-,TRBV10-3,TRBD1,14,CAIRGQGGTDTQYF,TGTGCCATCAGAGGACAGGGTGGCACAGATACGCAGTATTTT
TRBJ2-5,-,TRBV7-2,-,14,CASSRAGLQETQYF,TGTGCCAGCAGCCGTGCAGGGCTCCAAGAGACCCAGTACTTC
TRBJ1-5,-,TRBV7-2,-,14,CASSQRGGYQPQHF,TGTGCCAGCAGCCAGCGGGGGGGCTATCAGCCCCAGCATTTT
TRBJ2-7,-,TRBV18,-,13,CASSPQGGYEQYF,TGTGCCAGCTCACCGCAGGGGGGCTACGAGCAGTACTTC
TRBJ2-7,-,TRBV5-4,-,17,CASSSPGLFGNSYEQYF,TGTGCCAGCAGCTCACCAGGACTATTTGGAAATTCCTACGAGCAGTACTTC
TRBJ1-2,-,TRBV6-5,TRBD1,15,CASSLRRQGADGYTF,TGTGCCAGCAGTCTAAGAAGACAGGGGGCAGATGGCTACACCTTC
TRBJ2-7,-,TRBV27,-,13,CASKRRPPDEQYF,TGTGCCAGCAAAAGGAGGCCCCCTGACGAGCAGTACTTC
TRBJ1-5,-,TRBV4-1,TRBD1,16,CASSQGGTGGRWPQHF,TGCGCCAGCAGCCAAGGGGGGACAGGGGGACGTTGGCCCCAGCATTTT
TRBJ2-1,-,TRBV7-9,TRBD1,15,CASSRGQGKVNEQFF,TGTGCCAGCAGCCGGGGACAGGGTAAAGTCAATGAACAGTTCTTC
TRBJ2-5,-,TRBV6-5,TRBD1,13,CASNPGGSETQYF,TGTGCCAGCAACCCAGGGGGCTCAGAGACCCAGTACTTC
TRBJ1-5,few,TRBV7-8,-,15,CASSLVVQGGQPQHF,TGTGCCAGCAGCTTAGTAGTCCAGGGAGGGCAGCCCCAGCATTTT
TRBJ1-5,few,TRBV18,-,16,CASSTGQGWTNQPQHF,TGTGCCAGCTCAACCGGCCAGGGTTGGACAAATCAGCCCCAGCATTTT
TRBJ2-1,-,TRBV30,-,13,CAWSVNRGNEQFF,TGTGCCTGGAGTGTAAATAGAGGTAACGAGCAGTTCTTC
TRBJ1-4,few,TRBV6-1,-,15,CASSEVSAGVEKLFF,TGTGCCAGCAGTGAAGTTTCCGCAGGGGTTGAAAAACTGTTTTTT
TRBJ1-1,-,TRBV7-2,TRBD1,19,CASSPPLGRTGGRNTEAFF,TGTGCCAGCAGCCCCCCCCTCGGTCGGACAGGGGGCCGGAACACTGAAGCTTTCTTT
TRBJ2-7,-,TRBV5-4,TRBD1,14,CASSLSRQGGEQYF,TGTGCCAGCAGCTTGTCCCGACAGGGGGGCGAGCAGTACTTC
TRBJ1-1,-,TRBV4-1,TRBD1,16,CASSPRQGAKNTEAFF,TGCGCCAGCAGCCCAAGACAGGGGGCTAAGAACACTGAAGCTTTCTTT
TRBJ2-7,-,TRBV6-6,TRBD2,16,CASSYTLEGRAGEQYF,TGTGCCAGCAGTTACACCCTTGAAGGGAGGGCCGGCGAGCAGTACTTC
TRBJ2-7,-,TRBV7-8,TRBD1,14,CASSPGWTGYEQYF,TGTGCCAGCAGCCCCGGATGGACAGGTTACGAGCAGTACTTC
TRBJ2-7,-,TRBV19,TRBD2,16,CASSSPGLAGLYEQYF,TGTGCCAGTAGTTCGCCCGGACTAGCGGGATTGTACGAGCAGTACTTC
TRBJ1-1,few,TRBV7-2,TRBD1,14,CASSLRQGADEAFF,TGTGCCAGCAGCTTAAGACAGGGGGCGGATGAAGCTTTCTTT
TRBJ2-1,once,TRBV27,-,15,CASNSPDRLYNEQFF,TGTGCCAGCAATAGCCCGGACAGACTCTACAATGAGCAGTTCTTC
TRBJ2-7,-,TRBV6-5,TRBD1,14,CASSPGQARAEQYF,TGTGCCAGCAGCCCCGGACAGGCTCGGGCCGAGCAGTACTTC
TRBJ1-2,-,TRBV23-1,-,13,CASSLTRRDDYTF,TGCGCCAGCAGTCTTACTCGACGGGATGACTACACCTTC
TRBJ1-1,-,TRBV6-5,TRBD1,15,CASSSLGQGNTEAFF,TGTGCCAGCAGTTCCCTAGGACAGGGCAACACTGAAGCTTTCTTT
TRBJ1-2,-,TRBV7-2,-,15,CASSPHHQGHYGYTF,TGTGCCAGCAGCCCACACCACCAGGGCCACTATGGCTACACCTTC
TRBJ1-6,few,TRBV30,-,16,CAWSARWGVGNSPLHF,TGTGCCTGGAGCGCGAGATGGGGGGTAGGCAATTCACCCCTCCACTTT
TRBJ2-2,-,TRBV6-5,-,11,CASARAGELFF,TGTGCCAGTGCCCGGGCCGGGGAGCTGTTTTTT
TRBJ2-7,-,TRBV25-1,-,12,CASSLAGYEQYF,TGTGCCAGCTCACTCGCGGGCTACGAGCAGTACTTC
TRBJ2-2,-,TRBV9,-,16,CASSAGGNPNTGELFF,TGTGCCAGCAGCGCCGGGGGAAACCCGAACACCGGGGAGCTGTTTTTT
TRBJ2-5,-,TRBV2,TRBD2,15,CASRKAGAPQETQYF,TGTGCCAGCAGGAAAGCGGGGGCACCCCAAGAGACCCAGTACTTC
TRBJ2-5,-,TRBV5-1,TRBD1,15,CASSPGQGAQETQYF,TGCGCCAGCAGCCCGGGACAGGGCGCCCAAGAGACCCAGTACTTC
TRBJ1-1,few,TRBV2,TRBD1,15,CATSPYDRDSQEAFF,TGTGCCACAAGTCCTTACGATCGGGACAGCCAAGAAGCTTTCTTT
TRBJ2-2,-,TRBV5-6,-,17,CASSLAPGEGADGELFF,TGTGCCAGCAGCTTGGCCCCGGGGGAAGGGGCGGACGGGGAGCTGTTTTTT
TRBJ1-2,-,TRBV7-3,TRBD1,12,CASSKTGDGYTF,TGTGCCAGCAGCAAGACAGGGGATGGCTACACCTTC
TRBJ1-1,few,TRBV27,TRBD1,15,CASSQRQGVNTEAFF,TGTGCCAGCAGTCAACGACAGGGGGTCAACACTGAAGCTTTCTTT
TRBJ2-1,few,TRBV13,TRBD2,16,CASSLGLAGANNEQFF,TGTGCCAGCAGCTTAGGGCTAGCGGGGGCCAACAATGAGCAGTTCTTC
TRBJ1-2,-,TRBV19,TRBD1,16,CASSTGTGTLSYGYTF,TGTGCCAGTAGTACGGGGACAGGGACCCTTTCCTATGGCTACACCTTC
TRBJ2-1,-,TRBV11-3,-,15,CASSLELISYNEQFF,TGTGCCAGCAGCCTAGAACTTATCTCCTACAATGAGCAGTTCTTC
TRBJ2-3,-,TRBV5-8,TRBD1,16,CASSPSRVVGQVTQYF,TGTGCCAGCAGCCCTTCCCGGGTGGTAGGACAGGTTACGCAGTATTTT
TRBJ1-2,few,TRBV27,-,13,CASSLRVNYGYTF,TGTGCCAGCAGTTTACGGGTTAACTATGGCTACACCTTC
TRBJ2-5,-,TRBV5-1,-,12,CASSYSWETQYF,TGCGCCAGCAGCTACAGCTGGGAGACCCAGTACTTC
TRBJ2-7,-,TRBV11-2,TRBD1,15,CASSPIRVRGLEQYF,TGTGCCAGCAGCCCCATTCGGGTGAGGGGGCTCGAGCAGTACTTC